The text below deals with one TCR beta chain. The antigen it binds to is not known. Within one base of it there is no much larger clone, and no base qualities were kept. CDR1 and CDR2 were assigned from the germline V gene as MDHEN and SYDVKM. Measured from the cysteine to the phenylalanine, the CDR3 is 14 residues long. Only the CDR3 DNA is retained, 42 bases long and in frame from the first base. V drops 5 bases and J drops 9 bases, leaving 17 bases in between. The data were taken from a study of OX40 agonist ivuxolimab in advanced cancers. In terms of the full investigation: The costimulatory receptor OX40 (CD134) was targeted by ivuxolimab, a fully human IgG2 agonistic monoclonal antibody. Prior anti-PD-1, anti-PD-L1 or anti-CTLA-4 therapy was permitted, and checkpoint inhibitors had been received by roughly two fifths of dose-escalation patients. A male proportion of 82.7% and a mean age of roughly 55 years, ranging from roughly 23 to 80, were recorded for the dose-escalation cohort. Intravenous ivuxolimab was administered to patients every 2 weeks at six dose levels: 0.01, 0.1, 0.3, 1.5, 3 and 10 mg/kg. Peripheral TCRbeta sequencing was intended to test whether TCR sequence diversity was altered and clonal T-cell expansion was caused by ivuxolimab. Partial responses were achieved by three dose-escalation patients, of whom one had hepatocellular carcinoma and two had cutaneous melanoma. The paper covers the monotherapy dose-escalation part of the phase I ivuxolimab trial, which included N = 52 patients. Of the approximately 50 dose-escalation patients, hepatocellular carcinoma was present in about 20, melanoma in roughly 15, renal cell carcinoma in 9 and head and neck cancer in 9.

The trial excluded patients who had a history of autoimmune disease or who were on systemic immunosuppression. Peripheral blood for TCR sequencing was collected from all dose cohorts at baseline, on cycle 4 day 1, and on cycle 7 day 1. The samples were drawn from a first-in-human, open-label, multicenter phase I dose-escalation trial of ivuxolimab. The trial enrolled adults with locally advanced or metastatic head and neck squamous cell, hepatocellular, melanoma or renal cell carcinoma. Before TCR sequencing, CD4+ and CD8+ T cells were separately sorted from peripheral blood. The paper's findings and limits, for the study overall: Low levels of normalized T-cell clonal expansion were also seen in some patients who did not respond. After ivuxolimab, expanded clones were on average more numerous among CD8+ T cells than among CD4+ T cells. In the 0.1-3.0 mg/kg groups, partial responders had among the lowest normalized peripheral clonal expansion, particularly in CD8+ T cells. At doses of 0.1 to 3.0 mg/kg, clonal expansion of both CD4+ and CD8+ T cells in blood was seen between baseline and week 6. Which antigens the clonally expanded peripheral T cells were specific for was not determined.

Genomic DNA was isolated from the sorted cells so that the TCRbeta CDR3 region could be sequenced. The immunoSEQ Assay was used for sequencing of TCRbeta CDR3 regions. Imported from immuneACCESS, the table was reduced by TCRdb to in-frame sequences with V and J called. These copies leave out some clones; in studies compared against another copy, an unresolved V gene accounts for under half, and the cause of the remainder is not known. Counted in this sample were about 43,000 clones; 86% of them appeared once. Jointly, the top ten make up around 14% of the sample. The sequence joins TRBV28 to TRBJ2-4; the D gene is possibly TRBD1, with 6 bases matching. This TCR derives from an adult with an advanced solid tumor such as melanoma, head and neck, liver or kidney cancer. This specimen consisted of CD4+ or CD8+ T cells sorted from blood, obtained in a trial of the OX40 agonist ivuxolimab. CDR3 region: CASSIPGHFSIQYF. DNA sequence: TGTGCCAGCAGTATCCCGGGACACTTTAGCATTCAGTACTTC.